This T cell receptor beta chain derives from a study of immune evolution from preneoplasia to lung adenocarcinoma. TCRdb's copy holds only in-frame clones and misses some; the assay was immunoSEQ multiplex PCR. This sample has 4,300 or so clones; more than 65% occur once, and the top ten carry under 9.5%. Patients had resection in Japan or China between about 2013 and 2018. The sequencing sample was made of FFPE adjacent normal lung tissue. The source is a person aged 60 to 85 with lung adenocarcinoma.

The CDR3 loop is CASSFPTGGGTDTQYF. The DNA for the CDR3 is TGTGCCAGCAGCTTCCCGACAGGGGGCGGCACAGATACGCAGTATTTT. The V gene is TRBV7-9, the J gene TRBJ2-3; TRBD1 agrees at 10 bases. The CDR3 has 16 residues. The germline V gene encodes CDR1 SEHNR and CDR2 FQNEAQ (reference sequence). Trimming at V came to 3 bases and at J to 1 base, leaving 4 bases not matched to a gene.